The 4 T cell receptor beta chains listed next were all sequenced from one sample in a study of T cell responses to AZD1222 COVID-19 vaccine. The assay was immunoSEQ multiplex PCR, and TCRdb's table has in-frame clones only and misses some. The sample has around 56,000 clones, around 89% seen once. The sample here was peripheral blood, taken 28 days after the second AZD1222 dose. These receptors were obtained from an adult who received the AZD1222 COVID-19 vaccine.

The rearrangement uses TRBV5-1 and TRBJ1-1; TRBD1 matches 7 bases. V shed 2 bases, J shed 7 bases, and the junction held 14 bases outside the gene matches. In germline, CDR1 is SGHRS, CDR2 YFSETQ. CDR3 length equals 16 residues. DNA of the CDR3: TGCGCCAGCAGCTTCTCAGGGGGTTCCGCGTCTCGTGAAGCTTTCTTT. Its translation is CASSFSGGSASREAFF.

The sample holds one count of this clone. The chain couples TRBV14 to TRBJ2-2, with a tentative D call TRBD1 (6 bases). CDR3 length: 15 amino acids. V shed 1 base and J shed 6 bases, with 12 bases lying between them. Germline V gene sequence: CDR1 SGHDN, CDR2 FVKESK. The CDR3 nucleotides read TGTGCCAGCAGCCAAGCCAGGGGTCCGGCCGGGGAGCTGTTTTTT. Amino acids: CASSQARGPAGELFF. Variable domain in full (rest from reference TRBV14 and TRBJ2-2): EAGVTQFPSHSVIEKGQTVTLRCDPISGHDNLYWYRRVMGKEIKFLLHFVKESKQDESGMPNNRFLAERTGGTYSTLKVQPAELEDSGVYFCASSQARGPAGELFFGEGSRLTVL.

The chain uses TRBV18 and TRBJ2-1; D is possibly TRBD1 (5 bases). The V end lost 0 bases, the J end lost 7 bases, and 10 bases lay between the germline ends. CDR3 length: 14 amino acids. Germline lookup yields CDR1 KGHSH and CDR2 LQKENI. The CDR3 DNA follows: TGTGCCAGCTCACCACCGTGGCAGGGTAATGAGCAGTTCTTC. This codes for CASSPPWQGNEQFF.

This clone was counted a single time. V gene TRBV7-3 combines with J gene TRBJ2-1; D call uncertain. The CDR3 consists of 13 residues. Germline V lookup: CDR1 SGHTA, CDR2 FQGTGA. Trimming took 3 bases from V and 8 from J, leaving 11 bases between them. As DNA, the CDR3 is TGTGCCAGCAGCTTGTTTAGTTTCGATGAGCAGTTCTTC. Protein product: CASSLFSFDEQFF. Looking up the rest from reference TRBV7-3 and TRBJ2-1 gives the full variable domain: GAGVSQTPSNKVTEKGKYVELRCDPISGHTALYWYRQSLGQGPEFLIYFQGTGAADDSGLPNDRFFAVRPEGSVSTLKIQRTERGDSAVYLCASSLFSFDEQFFGPGTRLTVL.